Listed here are 15 T cell receptor beta chains from one sample, sequenced in a study of blood T cells in healthy people across ages. The use of a sample-barcoded 5' primer and a J-beta primer mix characterized a second PCR of roughly 7 to 11 cycles. In TCRdb, the 5' RACE reads were re-called with MiXCR into one record per CDR3 protein. Of more than 600,000 distinct CDR3 sequences listed, 25% were seen once; the top ten hold just under 9.5%. This sample was also put to use in a study of T cells of mothers and their children.

The specimen was blood. All receptors derive from a boy younger than 18 in good health.

The chain uses TRBV29-1 and TRBJ2-1; D tentatively fits TRBD1 or TRBD2 (7 bases each). CDR1 is SQVTM and CDR2 is ANQGSEA in the germline V gene. The CDR3 has 13 amino acids. Trimming cost V 8 bases and J 9 bases, with 20 bases left between them. DNA for the CDR3: TGCAGCTCCCACCAGGGGGGGGGCGTTGAGCAGTTCTTC. Its translation: CSSHQGGGVEQFF.

This clonotype was detected only a few times. This chain uses TRBV3-1 with TRBJ1-3; D remains unclear. V was cut by 0 bases and J by 1 base, with 7 bases left in between. Germline CDR1 and CDR2: LGHDT and YNNKEL (reference sequence). The CDR3 extends over 15 amino acids. The CDR3 sequence: CASSQESTSGNTIYF. CDR3 in DNA: TGTGCCAGCAGCCAAGAGTCCACGTCTGGAAACACCATATATTTT.

The CDR3 region is CASSQDGGEKLFF. CDR3 in DNA: TGCGCCAGCAGCCAAGATGGTGGTGAAAAACTGTTTTTT. This sequence joins TRBV4-3 and TRBJ1-4; no reliable D call. The CDR3 spans 13 residues. V lost 0 bases, J lost 7 bases, and 6 bases lay in between. Germline CDR1 LGHNA, CDR2 YSLEER.

This clonotype was found a few times. The J gene is TRBJ2-5, the V gene TRBV13; 7 nucleotides align to TRBD2. The CDR3 totals 14 residues. In germline, CDR1 is PRHDT, CDR2 FYEKMQ (reference sequence). J gave up 5 bases and V 0 bases, and 3 bases lay outside the gene matches. CDR3 in DNA: TGTGCCAGCAGCTTAGGGGGGGGGTCGGAGACCCAGTACTTC. It yields the protein CASSLGGGSETQYF.

This sequence joins TRBV2 and TRBJ2-1, with 7 nucleotides matching TRBD2. V gave up 8 bases and J gave up 0 bases; unmatched junction bases: 7. CDR3 length: 15 residues. Looked up from germline, CDR1 is SNHLY and CDR2 is FYNNEI. Here the CDR3 reads CASVSGSSSYNEQFF. The CDR3 nucleotides read TGTGCCAGCGTTAGCGGGTCCAGCTCCTACAATGAGCAGTTCTTC.

This clonotype occurred a few times. The J gene is TRBJ1-3, the V gene TRBV4-2; D might be TRBD1 (6 bases). This CDR3 region has 17 residues. Germline V gene sequence: CDR1 LGHNA, CDR2 YNFKEQ. V was cut by 1 base and J by 0 bases, with 13 bases left in between. The CDR3 region is CASSQVGHPSSGNTIYF. For the CDR3, the DNA is TGTGCCAGCAGCCAAGTGGGACATCCGAGCTCTGGAAACACCATATATTTT.

V gene TRBV3-1 combines with J gene TRBJ1-6; D uncertain. V was trimmed by 2 bases and J by 11 bases, leaving 7 bases between them. The V gene's germline CDR1 is LGHDT and CDR2 YNNKEL (reference sequence). CDR3 length equals 12 residues. CDR3 in DNA: TGTGCCAGCAGCCAAAGGGCACCACCCCTCCACTTT. Amino acid sequence: CASSQRAPPLHF.

The chain links TRBV4-1 to TRBJ2-5; D might be TRBD1 (6 bases). The tail of the sequence fits TRBJ2-1 better, so the J call may be wrong. This CDR3 has 17 residues. Germline-derived CDR1 and CDR2 are MGHRA and YSYEKL. The CDR3 nucleotides are TGCGCCAGCAGCCAAGATAACGAACAGGGCGAGGCATTTGAGCAGTTCTTC. Protein product: CASSQDNEQGEAFEQFF.

The chain carries TRBV28 and TRBJ1-2; D gene unclear. Between the trimmed V and J ends, which lost 2 bases and 8 bases, there was a span of 12 bases. CDR1 is MDHEN, CDR2 SYDVKM, per germline. The CDR3 is 13 residues long. The CDR3 DNA reads TGTGCCAGCAGTTTAAGGGCAGCTGACGGCTACACCTTC. It encodes CASSLRAADGYTF.

Notes on this clonotype: An end of the junction differs from the germline gene, which may be a read error. CDR3 loop: CSARSSDDNERFF. Written as DNA, the CDR3 is TGCAGTGCTAGATCTAGCGACGACAATGAGCGGTTCTTC. The chain carries TRBV20-1 and TRBJ2-7; a possible D gene is TRBD2 (6 bases). The CDR3 loop spans 13 amino acids. The germline V gene encodes CDR1 DFQATT and CDR2 SNEGSKA (reference sequence).

V usage is TRBV20-1 and J usage is TRBJ2-3; TRBD1 matches 8 bases. The CDR3 contains 19 residues. J lost 4 bases, V lost 3 bases, and 21 bases had no gene match. The germline V gene encodes CDR1 DFQATT and CDR2 SNEGSKA (reference sequence). CDR3 DNA: TGCAGTGCTAGCTCCGCCTTCTGGTCGTCGGGCAGGGGGCCAGATACGCAGTATTTT. Residues: CSASSAFWSSGRGPDTQYF.

V gene TRBV3-1 combines with J gene TRBJ2-5; D is uncertain. Trimming took off 1 base at V and 1 base at J, with 10 bases between the two ends. The CDR3 covers 15 residues. Germline V gene data show CDR1 as LGHDT and CDR2 as YNNKEL (reference sequence). CDR3 loop: CASSQVVVTQETQYF. In nucleotides, the CDR3 is TGTGCCAGCAGCCAAGTCGTGGTAACCCAAGAGACCCAGTACTTC.

The chain couples TRBV29-1 to TRBJ1-2; 9 bases match TRBD1. Per the germline V gene, CDR1 is SQVTM and CDR2 is ANQGSEA. CDR3 length equals 14 residues. The V segment lost 6 bases and the J segment 7 bases; nucleotides outside the gene matches: 12. CDR3 sequence reads: CSVETRDRVSGYTF. The CDR3 DNA reads TGCAGCGTGGAGACCCGGGACAGGGTCTCTGGCTACACCTTC.

The chain employs TRBV6-5 and TRBJ2-5; 8 bases map to TRBD1. Trimming took 2 bases from V and 4 from J; bases not matched to a gene: 6. Germline CDR1 and CDR2: MNHEY and SVGAGI. The CDR3 totals 15 residues. Here the CDR3 DNA reads TGTGCCAGCAGTTACCAGACAGGGGACGGAGAGACCCAGTACTTC. Translated, it gives CASSYQTGDGETQYF.

In its sample, this clonotype was seen a few times. V usage is TRBV12-3 or TRBV12-4 and J usage is TRBJ2-3, with TRBD1 matching 10 bases. CDR3 length: 14 residues. The junction had 6 bases not matched to a gene; V was cut back by 7 bases and J by 5 bases. CDR3 sequence reads: CASNRDRGIDTQYF. CDR3 coding DNA: TGTGCCAGCAATAGGGACAGGGGCATAGATACGCAGTATTTT.